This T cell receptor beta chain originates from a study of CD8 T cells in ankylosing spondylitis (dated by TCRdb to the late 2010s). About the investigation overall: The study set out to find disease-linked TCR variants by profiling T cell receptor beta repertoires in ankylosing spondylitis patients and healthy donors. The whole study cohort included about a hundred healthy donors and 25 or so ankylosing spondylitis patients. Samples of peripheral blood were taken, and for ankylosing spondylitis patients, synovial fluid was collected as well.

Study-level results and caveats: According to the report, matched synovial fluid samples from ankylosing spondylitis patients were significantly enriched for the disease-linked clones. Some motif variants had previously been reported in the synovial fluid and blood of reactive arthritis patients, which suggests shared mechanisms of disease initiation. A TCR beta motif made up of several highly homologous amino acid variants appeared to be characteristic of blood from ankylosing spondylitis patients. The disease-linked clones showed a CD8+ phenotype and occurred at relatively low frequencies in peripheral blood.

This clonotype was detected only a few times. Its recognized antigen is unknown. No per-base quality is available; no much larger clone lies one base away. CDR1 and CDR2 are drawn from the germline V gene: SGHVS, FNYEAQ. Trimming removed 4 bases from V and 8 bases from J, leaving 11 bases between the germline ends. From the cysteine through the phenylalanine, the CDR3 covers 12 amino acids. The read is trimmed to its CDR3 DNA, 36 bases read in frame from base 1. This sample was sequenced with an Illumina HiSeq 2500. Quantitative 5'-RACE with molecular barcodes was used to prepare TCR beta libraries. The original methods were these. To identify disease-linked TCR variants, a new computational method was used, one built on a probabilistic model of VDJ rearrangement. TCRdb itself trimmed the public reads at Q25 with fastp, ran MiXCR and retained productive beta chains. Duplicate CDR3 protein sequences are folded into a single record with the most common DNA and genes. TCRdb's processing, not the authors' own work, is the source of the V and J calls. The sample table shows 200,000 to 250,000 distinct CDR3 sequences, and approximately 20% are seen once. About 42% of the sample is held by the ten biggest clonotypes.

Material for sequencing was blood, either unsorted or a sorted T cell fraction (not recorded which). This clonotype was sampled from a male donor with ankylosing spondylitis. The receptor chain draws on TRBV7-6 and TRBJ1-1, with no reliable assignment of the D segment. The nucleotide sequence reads TGTGCCAGCAGCTCCGGACTTGACGAAGCTTTCTTT. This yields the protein CASSSGLDEAFF.